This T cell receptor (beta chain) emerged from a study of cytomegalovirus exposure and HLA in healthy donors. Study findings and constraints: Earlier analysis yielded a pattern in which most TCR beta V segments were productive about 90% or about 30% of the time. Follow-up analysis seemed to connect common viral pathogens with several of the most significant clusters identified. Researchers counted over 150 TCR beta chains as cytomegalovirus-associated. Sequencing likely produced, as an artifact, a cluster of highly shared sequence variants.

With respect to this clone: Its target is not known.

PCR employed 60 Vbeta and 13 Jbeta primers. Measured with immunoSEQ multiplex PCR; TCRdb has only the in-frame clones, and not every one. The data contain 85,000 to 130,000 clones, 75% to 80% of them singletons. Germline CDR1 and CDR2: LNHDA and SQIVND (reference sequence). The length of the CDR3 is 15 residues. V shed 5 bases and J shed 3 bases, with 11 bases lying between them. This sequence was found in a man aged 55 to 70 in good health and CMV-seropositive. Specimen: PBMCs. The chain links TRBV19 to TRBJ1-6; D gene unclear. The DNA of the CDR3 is TGTGCCAGTAGTCCCATGGAGGACTATAATTCACCCCTCCACTTT. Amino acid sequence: CASSPMEDYNSPLHF.